The subject of this entry is one TCR beta chain. Its antigen is unidentified. Since a much larger clone is just one base distant, this may be a read error. Germline V gene data show CDR1 as KGHSH and CDR2 as LQKENI. V dropped 10 bases and J dropped 11 bases, with 17 bases sitting between them. This CDR3 region has 11 residues. TCRdb keeps only in-frame clones here, not all; method: immunoSEQ multiplex PCR. The table shows 30,000 to 35,000 clones, with 74% occurring only once. Excluded were patients having autoimmune disease history or systemic immunosuppression. Samples were taken at baseline and on day 1 of cycles 4 and 7. The sample comes from a study of OX40 agonist ivuxolimab in advanced cancers. Study-level information: Of the participants, roughly 40% had some prior anti-PD-1, anti-PD-L1 or anti-CTLA-4 therapy, which was allowed.

Broader study findings: Expanded peripheral T cells had an undetermined antigen specificity.

The chain has TRBV18 and TRBJ1-2; weak D call: TRBD1 (5 bases). The sequence was collected from an adult with an advanced solid tumor such as melanoma, head and neck, liver or kidney cancer. The sequencing here drew on CD4+ or CD8+ T cells sorted from blood, taken in a trial of the OX40 agonist ivuxolimab. CDR3 sequence (DNA): TGTGCCACCTCCCTAGGGGAGCCGTACACCTTC. This translates into CATSLGEPYTF.